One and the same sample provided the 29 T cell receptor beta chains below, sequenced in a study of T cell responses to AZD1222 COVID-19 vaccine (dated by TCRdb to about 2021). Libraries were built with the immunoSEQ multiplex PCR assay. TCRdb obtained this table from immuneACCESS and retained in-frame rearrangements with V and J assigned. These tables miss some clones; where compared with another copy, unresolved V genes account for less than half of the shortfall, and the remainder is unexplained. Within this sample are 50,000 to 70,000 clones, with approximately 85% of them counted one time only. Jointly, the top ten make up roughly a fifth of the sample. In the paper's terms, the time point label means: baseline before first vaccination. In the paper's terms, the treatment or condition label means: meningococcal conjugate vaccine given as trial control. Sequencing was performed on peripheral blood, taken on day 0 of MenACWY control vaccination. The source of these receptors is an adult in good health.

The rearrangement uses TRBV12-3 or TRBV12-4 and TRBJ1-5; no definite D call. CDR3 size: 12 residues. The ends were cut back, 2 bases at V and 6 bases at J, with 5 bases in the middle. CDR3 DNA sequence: TGTGCCAGCAGTTTAAGTTTTCAGCCCCAGCATTTT. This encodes CASSLSFQPQHF.

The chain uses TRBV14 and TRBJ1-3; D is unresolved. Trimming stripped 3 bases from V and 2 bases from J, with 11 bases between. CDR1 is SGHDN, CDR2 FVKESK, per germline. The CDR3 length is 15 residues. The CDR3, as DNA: TGTGCCAGCAGCCAGGGCAGGCCCCCTGGAAACACCATATATTTT. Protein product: CASSQGRPPGNTIYF. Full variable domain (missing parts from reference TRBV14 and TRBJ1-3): EAGVTQFPSHSVIEKGQTVTLRCDPISGHDNLYWYRRVMGKEIKFLLHFVKESKQDESGMPNNRFLAERTGGTYSTLKVQPAELEDSGVYFCASSQGRPPGNTIYFGEGSWLTVV.

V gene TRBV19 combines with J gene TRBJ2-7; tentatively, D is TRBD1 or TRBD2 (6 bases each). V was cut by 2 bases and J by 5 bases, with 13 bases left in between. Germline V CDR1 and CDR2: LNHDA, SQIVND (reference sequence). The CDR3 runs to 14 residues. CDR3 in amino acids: CASSIRGARHEQYF. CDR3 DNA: TGTGCCAGTAGTATAAGGGGGGCTCGGCACGAGCAGTACTTC.

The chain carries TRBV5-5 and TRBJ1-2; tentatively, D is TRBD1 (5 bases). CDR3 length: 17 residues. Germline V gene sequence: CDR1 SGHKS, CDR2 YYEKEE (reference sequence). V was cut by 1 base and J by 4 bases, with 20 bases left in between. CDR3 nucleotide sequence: TGTGCCAGCAGCTTGACGGGGGGGAGACGGCAGGCCTATGGCTACACCTTC. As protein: CASSLTGGRRQAYGYTF. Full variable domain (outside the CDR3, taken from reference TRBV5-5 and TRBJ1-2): DAGVTQSPTHLIKTRGQQVTLRCSPISGHKSVSWYQQVLGQGPQFIFQYYEKEERGRGNFPDRFSARQFPNYSSELNVNALLLGDSALYLCASSLTGGRRQAYGYTFGSGTRLTVV.

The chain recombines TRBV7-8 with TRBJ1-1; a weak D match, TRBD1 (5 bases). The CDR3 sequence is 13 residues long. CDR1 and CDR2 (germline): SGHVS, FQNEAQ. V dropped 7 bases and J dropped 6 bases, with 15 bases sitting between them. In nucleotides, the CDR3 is TGTGCCAGCATCCGAAGCCGGGGGGCTGAAGCTTTCTTT. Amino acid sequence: CASIRSRGAEAFF. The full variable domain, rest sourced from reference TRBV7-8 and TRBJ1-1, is GAGVSQSPRYKVAKRGQDVALRCDPISGHVSLFWYQQALGQGPEFLTYFQNEAQLDKSGLPSDRFFAERPEGSVSTLKIQRTQQEDSAVYLCASIRSRGAEAFFGQGTRLTVV.

The CDR3, as DNA: TGTGCCTGGAGCGCCGGCGGCTACTCTGGAAACACCATATATTTT. Translated, it gives CAWSAGGYSGNTIYF. The rearrangement uses TRBV30 and TRBJ1-3; D gene unclear. CDR1 is GTSNPN, CDR2 SVGIG, per germline (reference sequence). This CDR3 has 15 amino acids. Trimming left V 3 bases short and J 0 bases short, with 12 bases between.

CDR3 sequence reads: CASKKDGPHNEQFF. CDR3 sequence (DNA): TGTGCCAGCAAAAAAGACGGGCCACACAATGAGCAGTTCTTC. The rearrangement uses TRBV2 and TRBJ2-1; D is uncertain. The germline V and J ends were trimmed by 7 bases and 5 bases, with 15 bases remaining between them. There are 14 residues in the CDR3. Germline CDR1 and CDR2: SNHLY and FYNNEI.

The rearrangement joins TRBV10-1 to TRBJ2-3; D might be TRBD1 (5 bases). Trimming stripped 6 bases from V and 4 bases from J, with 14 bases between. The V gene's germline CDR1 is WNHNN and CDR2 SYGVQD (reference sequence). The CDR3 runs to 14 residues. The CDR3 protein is CASSTPDSADTQYF. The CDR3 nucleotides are TGCGCCAGCAGCACACCCGACAGTGCAGATACGCAGTATTTT.

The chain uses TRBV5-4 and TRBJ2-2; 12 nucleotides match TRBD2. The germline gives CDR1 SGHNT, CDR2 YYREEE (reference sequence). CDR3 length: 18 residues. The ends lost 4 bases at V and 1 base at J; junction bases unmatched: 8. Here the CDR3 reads CASSNGLAGLRNTGELFF. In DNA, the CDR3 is TGTGCCAGCAGCAACGGACTAGCGGGACTAAGGAACACCGGGGAGCTGTTTTTT.

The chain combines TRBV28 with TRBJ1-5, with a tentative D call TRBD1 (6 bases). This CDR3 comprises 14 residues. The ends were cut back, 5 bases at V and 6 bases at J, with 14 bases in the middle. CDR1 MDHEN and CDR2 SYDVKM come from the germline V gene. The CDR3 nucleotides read TGTGCCAGCAGTCCGGGACAACGGCCTCAGCCCCAGCATTTT. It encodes CASSPGQRPQPQHF.

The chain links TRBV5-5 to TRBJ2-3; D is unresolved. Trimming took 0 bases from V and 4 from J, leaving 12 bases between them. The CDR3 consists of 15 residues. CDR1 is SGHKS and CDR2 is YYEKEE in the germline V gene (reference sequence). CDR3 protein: CASSLEYARPDTQYF. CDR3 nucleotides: TGTGCCAGCAGCTTGGAGTATGCCCGACCAGATACGCAGTATTTT. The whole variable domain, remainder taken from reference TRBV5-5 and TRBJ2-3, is DAGVTQSPTHLIKTRGQQVTLRCSPISGHKSVSWYQQVLGQGPQFIFQYYEKEERGRGNFPDRFSARQFPNYSSELNVNALLLGDSALYLCASSLEYARPDTQYFGPGTRLTVL.

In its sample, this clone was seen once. CDR3 sequence (DNA): TGCAGTGCTAGAGGCAGGGTTGAAGCTTTCTTT. This sequence encodes CSARGRVEAFF. V is TRBV20-1 and J is TRBJ1-1, with D maybe TRBD1 (5 bases). Germline V gene data show CDR1 as DFQATT and CDR2 as SNEGSKA (reference sequence). Between the trimmed V and J ends, which lost 1 base and 7 bases, there was a span of 7 bases. The CDR3 has 11 residues.

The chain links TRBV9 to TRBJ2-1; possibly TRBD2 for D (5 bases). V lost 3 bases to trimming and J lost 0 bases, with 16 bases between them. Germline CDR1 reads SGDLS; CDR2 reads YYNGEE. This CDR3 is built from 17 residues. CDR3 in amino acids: CASSAHGKRLSYNEQFF. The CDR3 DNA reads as TGTGCCAGCAGCGCCCACGGGAAGCGTCTCTCCTACAATGAGCAGTTCTTC.

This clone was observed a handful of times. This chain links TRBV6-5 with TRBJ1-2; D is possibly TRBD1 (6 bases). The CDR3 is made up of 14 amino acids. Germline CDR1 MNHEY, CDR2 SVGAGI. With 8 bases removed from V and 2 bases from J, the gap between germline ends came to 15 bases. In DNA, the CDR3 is TGTGCCAGCGGACCCCAGGGGAGAAACTATGGCTACACCTTC. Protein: CASGPQGRNYGYTF.

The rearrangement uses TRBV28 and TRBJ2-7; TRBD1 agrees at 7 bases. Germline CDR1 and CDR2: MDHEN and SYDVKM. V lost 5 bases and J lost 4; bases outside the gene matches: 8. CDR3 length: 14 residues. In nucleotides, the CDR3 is TGTGCCAGCAGTACCTCCCCGGGACAGTACGAGCAGTACTTC. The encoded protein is CASSTSPGQYEQYF.

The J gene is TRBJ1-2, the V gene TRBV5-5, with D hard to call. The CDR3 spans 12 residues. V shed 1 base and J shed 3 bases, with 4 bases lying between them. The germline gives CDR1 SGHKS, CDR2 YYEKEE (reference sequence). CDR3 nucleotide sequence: TGTGCCAGCAGCTTGCCTGACTATGGCTACACCTTC. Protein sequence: CASSLPDYGYTF.

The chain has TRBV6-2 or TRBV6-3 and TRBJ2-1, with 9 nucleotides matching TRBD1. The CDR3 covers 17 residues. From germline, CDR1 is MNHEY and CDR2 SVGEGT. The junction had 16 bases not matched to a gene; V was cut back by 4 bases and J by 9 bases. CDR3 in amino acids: CASSSQRSGQGLSEQFF. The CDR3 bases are TGTGCCAGCAGTTCTCAACGGTCGGGACAGGGTCTCAGTGAGCAGTTCTTC.

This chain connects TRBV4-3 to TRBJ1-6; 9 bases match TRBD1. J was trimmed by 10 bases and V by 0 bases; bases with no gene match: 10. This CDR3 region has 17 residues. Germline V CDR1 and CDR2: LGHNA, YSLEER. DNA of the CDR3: TGCGCCAGCAGCCAAGAAATACCGGGACAGGGAGGGTCACCCCTCCACTTT. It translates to CASSQEIPGQGGSPLHF.

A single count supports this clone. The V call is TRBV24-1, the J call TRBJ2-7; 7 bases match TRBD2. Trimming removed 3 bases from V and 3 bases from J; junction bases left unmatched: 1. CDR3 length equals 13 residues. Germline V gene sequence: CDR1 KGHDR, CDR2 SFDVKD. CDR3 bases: TGTGCCACCAGTGATGGACTAGTCTACGAGCAGTACTTC. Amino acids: CATSDGLVYEQYF.

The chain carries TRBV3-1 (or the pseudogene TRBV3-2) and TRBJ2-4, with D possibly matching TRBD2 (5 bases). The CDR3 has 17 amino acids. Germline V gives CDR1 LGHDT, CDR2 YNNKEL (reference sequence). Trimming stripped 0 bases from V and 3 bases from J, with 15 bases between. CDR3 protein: CASSQDLGPRGKNIQYF. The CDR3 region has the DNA TGTGCCAGCAGCCAAGATCTGGGCCCCCGGGGCAAAAACATTCAGTACTTC.

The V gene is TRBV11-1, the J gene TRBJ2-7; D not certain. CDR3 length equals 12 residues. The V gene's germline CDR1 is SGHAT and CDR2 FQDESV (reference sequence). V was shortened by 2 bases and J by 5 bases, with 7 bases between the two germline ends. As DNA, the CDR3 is TGTGCCAGCAGCTTACAAGGTCACGAGCAGTACTTC. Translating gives CASSLQGHEQYF.

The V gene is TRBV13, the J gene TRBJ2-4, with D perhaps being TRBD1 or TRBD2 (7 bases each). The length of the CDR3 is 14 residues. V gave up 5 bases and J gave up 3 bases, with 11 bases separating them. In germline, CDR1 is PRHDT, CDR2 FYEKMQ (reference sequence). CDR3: CASSAGGDKNIQYF. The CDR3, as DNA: TGTGCCAGCAGCGCAGGGGGGGACAAAAACATTCAGTACTTC.

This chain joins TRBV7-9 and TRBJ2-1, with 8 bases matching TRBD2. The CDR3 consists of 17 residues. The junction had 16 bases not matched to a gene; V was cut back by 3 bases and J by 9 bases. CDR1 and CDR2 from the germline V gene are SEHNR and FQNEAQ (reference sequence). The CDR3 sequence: CASSFLPWTSSGGEQFF. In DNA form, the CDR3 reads TGTGCCAGCAGCTTTTTGCCCTGGACTAGCTCCGGAGGTGAGCAGTTCTTC.

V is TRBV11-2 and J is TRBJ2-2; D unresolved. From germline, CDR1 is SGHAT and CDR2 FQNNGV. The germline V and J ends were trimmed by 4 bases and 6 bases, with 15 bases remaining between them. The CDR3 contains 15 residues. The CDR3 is CASSSGLVNAGELFF. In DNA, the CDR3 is TGTGCCAGCAGCTCGGGCCTCGTAAACGCCGGGGAGCTGTTTTTT.

The CDR3 region is CASSLGDIGFENTIYF. CDR3 in DNA: TGTGCCAGCAGCTTAGGGGACATCGGTTTCGAAAACACCATATATTTT. The rearrangement uses TRBV5-6 and TRBJ1-3; TRBD1 might be the D (6 bases). Germline assignment: CDR1 SGHDT and CDR2 YYEEEE. This CDR3 has 16 residues. V shed 2 bases and J shed 6 bases, with 18 bases lying between them.

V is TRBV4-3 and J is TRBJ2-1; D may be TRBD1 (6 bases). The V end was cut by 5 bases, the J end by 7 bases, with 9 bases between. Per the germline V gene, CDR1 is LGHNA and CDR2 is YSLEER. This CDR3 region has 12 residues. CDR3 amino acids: CASSYGQNEQFF. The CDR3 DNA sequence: TGCGCCAGCAGCTACGGACAGAATGAGCAGTTCTTC.

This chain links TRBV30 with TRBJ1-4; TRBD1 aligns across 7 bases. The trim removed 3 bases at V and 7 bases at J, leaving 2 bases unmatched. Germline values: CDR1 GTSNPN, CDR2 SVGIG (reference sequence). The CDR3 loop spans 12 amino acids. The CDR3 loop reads CAWSRDSEKLFF. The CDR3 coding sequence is TGTGCCTGGAGCCGGGACAGTGAAAAACTGTTTTTT.

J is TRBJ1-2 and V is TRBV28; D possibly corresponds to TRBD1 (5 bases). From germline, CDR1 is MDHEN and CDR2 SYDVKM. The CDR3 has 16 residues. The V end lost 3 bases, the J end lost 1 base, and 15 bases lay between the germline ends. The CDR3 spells CASSFSGWDGNYGYTF. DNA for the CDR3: TGTGCCAGCAGTTTTTCCGGTTGGGACGGTAACTATGGCTACACCTTC.

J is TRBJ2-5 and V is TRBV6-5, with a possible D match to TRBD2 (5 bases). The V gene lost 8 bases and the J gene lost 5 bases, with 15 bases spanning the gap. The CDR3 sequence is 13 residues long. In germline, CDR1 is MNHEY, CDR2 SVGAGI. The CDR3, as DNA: TGTGCCAGCGAAAACAGCTCGGGGGAGACCCAGTACTTC. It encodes CASENSSGETQYF.